What follows are 12 T cell receptor beta chains derived from one specimen sequenced in a study of CXCR3-negative and CXCR3-positive naive CD8 T cells. TRB cDNA was prepared as libraries by UMI-labeled 5' RACE. Each CDR3 protein gets one entry in TCRdb, which reprocessed the 5' RACE reads and gives no DNA. The sample table sets out fewer than 50,000 distinct CDR3 sequences. Sequenced sample: naive CXCR3- CD8+ T cells from blood. Subset described: CD45RO-CCR7+CD27+CD95- naive CD8+ T cells lacking CXCR3 (TNR3-). These receptors were obtained from a human donor in good health. Some clones in this sample may be carry-over from other donors' samples.

The chain combines TRBV29-1 with TRBJ2-7; the TCRdb D gene call, TRBD1, has no DNA to confirm it. Germline V gene lookup returns CDR1 SQVTM and CDR2 ANQGSEA. The CDR3 consists of 13 residues. CDR3 sequence: CSVDQGESYEQYF.

The chain recombines TRBV28 with TRBJ2-2; TCRdb picks TRBD1, but there is no DNA to check that call. The CDR3 has 15 residues. The germline V gene has CDR1 MDHEN and CDR2 SYDVKM. The CDR3 spells CASSGGRLVAGELFF.

This chain connects TRBV5-1 to TRBJ2-5; TCRdb's D call, TRBD1, is unchecked because there is no DNA. The CDR3 consists of 15 residues. Per germline, CDR1 SGHRS and CDR2 YFSETQ. CDR3 sequence reads: CASSLAQGSQETQYF.

The V call is TRBV7-2, the J call TRBJ2-3. CDR1 SGHTA and CDR2 FQGNSA come from the germline V gene. The CDR3 extends over 15 amino acids. CDR3 sequence: CASSLVGPSTDTQYF.

The chain uses TRBV6-6 and TRBJ2-1; TCRdb's assignment of TRBD2 cannot be checked, as there is no DNA. Per the germline V gene, CDR1 is MNHNY and CDR2 is SVGAGI (reference sequence). CDR3 length equals 14 residues. The CDR3 sequence: CASSFTSVADEQFF.

V and J are TRBV21-1 and TRBJ1-6. TRBV21-1 is described as a pseudogene. The CDR3 has 17 residues. CDR3 protein: CASREGRPGTYNSPLHF.

The chain joins TRBV7-9 to TRBJ2-7; as DNA is missing, the TRBD1 call by TCRdb cannot be tested. Germline-derived CDR1 and CDR2 are SEHNR and FQNEAQ (reference sequence). The CDR3 is 14 amino acids. The CDR3 loop is CASSHTGQTYEQYF.

The J gene is TRBJ1-6, the V gene TRBV6-5. The CDR3 totals 14 residues. Looked up from germline, CDR1 is MNHEY and CDR2 is SVGAGI. CDR3 protein: CASSQDFYNSPLHF.

The rearrangement uses TRBV7-6 and TRBJ2-1; TCRdb indicates TRBD2, and absent DNA this call remains unverified. Looked up from germline, CDR1 is SGHVS and CDR2 is FNYEAQ. This CDR3 region has 19 residues. CDR3 loop: CASSPTGTSGGPPYNEQFF.

The chain carries TRBV5-1 and TRBJ2-2. The germline V gene has CDR1 SGHRS and CDR2 YFSETQ. CDR3 length: 12 residues. CDR3 protein: CASSLAPGELFF.

The CDR3 spells CASSVWVGDTQYF. This chain links TRBV9 with TRBJ2-3. Germline CDR1 reads SGDLS; CDR2 reads YYNGEE. The CDR3 contains 13 residues.

This chain uses TRBV6-6 with TRBJ2-2. The CDR3 covers 13 residues. The germline CDR1 and CDR2 sequences are MNHNY and SVGAGI (reference sequence). The CDR3 is CASRVLNTGELFF.